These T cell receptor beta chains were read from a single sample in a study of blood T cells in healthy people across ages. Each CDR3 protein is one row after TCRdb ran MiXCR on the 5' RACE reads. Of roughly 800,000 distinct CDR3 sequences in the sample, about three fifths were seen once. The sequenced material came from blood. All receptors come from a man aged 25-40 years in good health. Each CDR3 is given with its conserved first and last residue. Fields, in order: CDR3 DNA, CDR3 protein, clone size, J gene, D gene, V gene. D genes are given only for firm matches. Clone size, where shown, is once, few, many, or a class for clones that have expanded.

TGTGCCAGCAGCCAAGCTAGCGGAGGCACAGATACGCAGTATTTT,CASSQASGGTDTQYF,.,TRBJ2-3,TRBD2,TRBV4-2
TGCAGTGCGGGCCCTAGCAGGAGCACAGATACGCAGTATTTT,CSAGPSRSTDTQYF,.,TRBJ2-3,.,TRBV20-1
TGTGCCAGCAGAACAACGGACAGGAGCGACTATGGCTACACCTTC,CASRTTDRSDYGYTF,.,TRBJ1-2,TRBD1,TRBV12-3/TRBV12-4
TGTGCCAGCTACCGGGGGAGTAATGAGCAGTTCTTC,CASYRGSNEQFF,few,TRBJ2-1,.,TRBV28
TGTGCCAGCAGCTTACAGGGGAGACAAAACACTGAAGCTTTCTTT,CASSLQGRQNTEAFF,.,TRBJ1-1,.,TRBV7-2
TGCAGTGCTGGGGGTGGGACAGAGAACTATGGCTACACCTTC,CSAGGGTENYGYTF,.,TRBJ1-2,TRBD1,TRBV20-1
TGTGCCAGCAGGAATCCTGGGAGGCCACCGAAAAACATTCAGTACTTC,CASRNPGRPPKNIQYF,.,TRBJ2-4,.,TRBV6-2/TRBV6-3
TGTGCCAGCTCACCAACCGGGGGCGGCGAGCAGTACTTC,CASSPTGGGEQYF,.,TRBJ2-7,.,TRBV18
TGCAGCGTTGGAAGACTAGCGGGACCGAACACCGGGGAGCTGTTTTTT,CSVGRLAGPNTGELFF,.,TRBJ2-2,TRBD2,TRBV29-1
TGCGCCAGCAGTGCGGGGTCTAGCGGTTACGAGCAGTACTTC,CASSAGSSGYEQYF,.,TRBJ2-7,TRBD2,TRBV10-1
TGTGCCAGCAGTGAATATAACTACGAGCAGTACTTC,CASSEYNYEQYF,.,TRBJ2-7,.,TRBV25-1
TGTGCCAGCACTCACATTGGCGGGGTTACCTACGAGCAGTACTTC,CASTHIGGVTYEQYF,few,TRBJ2-7,.,TRBV5-5
TGTGCCACCAGCAGCGGACTAGCGGGGACAAGCTCCTACAATGAGCAGTTCTTC,CATSSGLAGTSSYNEQFF,.,TRBJ2-1,TRBD2,TRBV15
TGTGCCAGCAGCCCCAGGCAGGGCCCCTGGGATGGGGAGCAGTACTTC,CASSPRQGPWDGEQYF,.,TRBJ2-4,.,TRBV9
TGCGCCAGCAGCCAAGATATGGCCAGGGGCGCGGAGACCCAGTACTTC,CASSQDMARGAETQYF,few,TRBJ2-5,.,TRBV4-1
TGTGCCATCAGAGACACCTCCTACGAGCAGTACTTC,CAIRDTSYEQYF,.,TRBJ2-7,.,TRBV10-3
TGTGCCAGCAGCCAAGCGTATCTGGGCCGGAGCTCCTACGAGCAGTACTTC,CASSQAYLGRSSYEQYF,.,TRBJ2-7,.,TRBV3-1
TGCAGTGCTCAGACTAGCGGGAGATTCTCCTACAATGAGCAGTTCTTC,CSAQTSGRFSYNEQFF,.,TRBJ2-1,TRBD2,TRBV20-1
TGTGCCAGCAGCCCGGACCCTACGACAGATACGCAGTATTTT,CASSPDPTTDTQYF,few,TRBJ2-3,.,TRBV7-9
TGTGCCAGCAGGTATGGGGGGGCCGATGAGCAGTTCTTC,CASRYGGADEQFF,.,TRBJ2-1,.,TRBV6-1